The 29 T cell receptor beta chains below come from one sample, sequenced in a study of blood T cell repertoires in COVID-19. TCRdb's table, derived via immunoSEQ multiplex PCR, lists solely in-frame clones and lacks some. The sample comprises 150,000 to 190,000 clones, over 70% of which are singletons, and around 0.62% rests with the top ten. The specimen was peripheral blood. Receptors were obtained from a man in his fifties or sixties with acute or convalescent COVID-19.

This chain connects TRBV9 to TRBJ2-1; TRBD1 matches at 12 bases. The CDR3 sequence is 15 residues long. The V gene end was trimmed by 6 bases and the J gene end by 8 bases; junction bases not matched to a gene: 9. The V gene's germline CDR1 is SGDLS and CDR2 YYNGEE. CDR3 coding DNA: TGTGCCAGCAAAAAAGGGGACAGGGGGCTCGATGAGCAGTTCTTC. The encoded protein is CASKKGDRGLDEQFF. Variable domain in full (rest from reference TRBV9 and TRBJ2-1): DSGVTQTPKHLITATGQRVTLRCSPRSGDLSVYWYQQSLDQGLQFLIQYYNGEERAKGNILERFSAQQFPDLHSELNLSSLELGDSALYFCASKKGDRGLDEQFFGPGTRLTVL.

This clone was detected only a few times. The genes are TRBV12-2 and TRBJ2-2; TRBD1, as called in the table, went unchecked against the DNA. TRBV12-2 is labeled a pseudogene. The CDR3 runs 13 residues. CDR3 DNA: TGTGCAAGTCGCGACAGGGCTTCCGGGGAGCTGTTTTTT. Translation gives CASRDRASGELFF.

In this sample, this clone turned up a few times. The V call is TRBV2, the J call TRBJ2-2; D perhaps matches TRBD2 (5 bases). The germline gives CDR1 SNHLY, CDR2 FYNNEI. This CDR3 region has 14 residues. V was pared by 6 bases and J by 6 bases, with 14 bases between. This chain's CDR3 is CASSLSGGAGELFF. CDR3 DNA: TGTGCCAGCAGCCTTAGTGGAGGAGCCGGGGAGCTGTTTTTT.

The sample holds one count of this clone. The CDR3 spells CASRRTGTGGGEQYF. CDR3 bases: TGTGCCAGCAGACGAACCGGGACAGGGGGCGGCGAGCAGTACTTC. V usage is TRBV28 and J usage is TRBJ2-7, with 12 bases fitting TRBD1. CDR1 is MDHEN and CDR2 is SYDVKM in the germline V gene. V shed 6 bases, J shed 6 bases, and the junction held 9 bases outside the gene matches. There are 15 residues in the CDR3.

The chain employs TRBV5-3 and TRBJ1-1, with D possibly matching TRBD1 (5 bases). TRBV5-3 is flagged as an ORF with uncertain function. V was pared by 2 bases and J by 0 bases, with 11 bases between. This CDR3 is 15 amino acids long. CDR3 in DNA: TGTGCCAGAAGCTTTGGGAGGGGCTTGAACACTGAAGCTTTCTTT. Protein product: CARSFGRGLNTEAFF.

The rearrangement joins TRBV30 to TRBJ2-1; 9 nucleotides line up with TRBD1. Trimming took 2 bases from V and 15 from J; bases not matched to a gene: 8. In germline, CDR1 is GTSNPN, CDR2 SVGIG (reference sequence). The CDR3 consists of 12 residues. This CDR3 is CAWSRDRAMGFF. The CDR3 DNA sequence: TGTGCCTGGAGTAGGGACAGGGCGATGGGGTTCTTC.

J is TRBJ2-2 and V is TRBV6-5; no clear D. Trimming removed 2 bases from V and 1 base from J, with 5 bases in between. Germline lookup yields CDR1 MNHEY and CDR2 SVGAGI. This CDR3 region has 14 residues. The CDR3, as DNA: TGTGCCAGCAGTTACAACGGGAACACCGGGGAGCTGTTTTTT. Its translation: CASSYNGNTGELFF.

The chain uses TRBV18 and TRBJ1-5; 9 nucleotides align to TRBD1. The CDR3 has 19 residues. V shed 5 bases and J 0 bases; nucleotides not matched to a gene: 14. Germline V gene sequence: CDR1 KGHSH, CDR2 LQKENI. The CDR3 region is CASSAKPGTGTYSNQPQHF. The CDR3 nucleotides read TGTGCCAGCTCAGCAAAACCCGGGACAGGGACCTATAGCAATCAGCCCCAGCATTTT.

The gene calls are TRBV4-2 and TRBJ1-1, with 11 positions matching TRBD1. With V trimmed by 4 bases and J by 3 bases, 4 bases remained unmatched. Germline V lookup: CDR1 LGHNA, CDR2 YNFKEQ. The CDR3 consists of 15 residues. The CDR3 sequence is CASSLGQGADTEAFF. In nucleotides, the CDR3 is TGTGCCAGCAGCCTCGGACAGGGGGCAGACACTGAAGCTTTCTTT.

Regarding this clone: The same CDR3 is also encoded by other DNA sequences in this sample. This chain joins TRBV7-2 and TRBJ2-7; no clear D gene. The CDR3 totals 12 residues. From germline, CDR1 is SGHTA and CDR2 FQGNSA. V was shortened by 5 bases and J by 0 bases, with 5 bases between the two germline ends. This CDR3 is CASSPSSYEQYF. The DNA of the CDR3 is TGTGCCAGCAGCCCCAGCTCCTACGAGCAGTACTTC.

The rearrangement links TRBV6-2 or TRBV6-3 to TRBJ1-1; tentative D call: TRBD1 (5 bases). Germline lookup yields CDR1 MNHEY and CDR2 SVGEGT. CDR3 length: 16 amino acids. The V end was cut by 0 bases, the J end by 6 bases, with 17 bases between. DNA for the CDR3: TGTGCCAGCAGTTACTCGACGACCCGGGGGGAGTCTGAAGCTTTCTTT. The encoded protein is CASSYSTTRGESEAFF.

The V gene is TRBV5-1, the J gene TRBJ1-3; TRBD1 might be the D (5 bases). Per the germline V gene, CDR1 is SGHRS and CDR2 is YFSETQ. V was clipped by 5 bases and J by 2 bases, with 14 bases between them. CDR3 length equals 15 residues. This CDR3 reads CASSRTAGAGNTIYF. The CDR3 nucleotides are TGCGCCAGCAGTAGGACGGCGGGGGCTGGAAACACCATATATTTT.

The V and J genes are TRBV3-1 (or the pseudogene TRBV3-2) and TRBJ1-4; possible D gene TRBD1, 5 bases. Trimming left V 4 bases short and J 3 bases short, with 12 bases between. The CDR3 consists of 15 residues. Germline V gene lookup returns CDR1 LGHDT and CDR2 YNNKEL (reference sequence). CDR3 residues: CASSRRQLPNEKLFF. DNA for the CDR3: TGTGCCAGCAGCCGTCGACAGTTGCCTAATGAAAAACTGTTTTTT.

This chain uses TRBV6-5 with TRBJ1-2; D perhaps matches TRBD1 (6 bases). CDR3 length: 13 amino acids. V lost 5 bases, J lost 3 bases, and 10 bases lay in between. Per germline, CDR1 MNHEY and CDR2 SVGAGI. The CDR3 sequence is CASSRRGYYGYTF. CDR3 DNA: TGTGCCAGCAGTCGAAGGGGGTACTATGGCTACACCTTC.

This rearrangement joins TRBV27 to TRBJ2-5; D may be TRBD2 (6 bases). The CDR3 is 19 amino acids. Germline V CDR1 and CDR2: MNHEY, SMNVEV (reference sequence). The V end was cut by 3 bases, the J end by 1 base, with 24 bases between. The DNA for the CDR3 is TGTGCCAGCAGTTTCATTTCTTTGGTGTGGAGGGGAAGCCAAGAGACCCAGTACTTC. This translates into CASSFISLVWRGSQETQYF.

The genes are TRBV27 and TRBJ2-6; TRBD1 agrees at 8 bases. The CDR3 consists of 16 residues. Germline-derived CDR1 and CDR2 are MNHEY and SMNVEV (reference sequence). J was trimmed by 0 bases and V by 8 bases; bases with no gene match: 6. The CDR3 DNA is TGTGCCAGCCAGGGGGCGCAACACTCTGGGGCCAACGTCCTGACTTTC. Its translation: CASQGAQHSGANVLTF.

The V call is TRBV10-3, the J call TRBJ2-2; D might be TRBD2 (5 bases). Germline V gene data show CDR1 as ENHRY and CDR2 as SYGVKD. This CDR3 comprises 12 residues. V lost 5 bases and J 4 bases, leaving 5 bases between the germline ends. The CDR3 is CAISTSTGELFF. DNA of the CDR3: TGTGCCATCAGTACTAGCACCGGGGAGCTGTTTTTT.

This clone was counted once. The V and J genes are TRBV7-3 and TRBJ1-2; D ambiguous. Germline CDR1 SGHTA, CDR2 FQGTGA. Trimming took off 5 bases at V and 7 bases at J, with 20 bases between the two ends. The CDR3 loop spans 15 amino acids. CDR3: CASSPDGVAVSGYTF. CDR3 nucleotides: TGTGCCAGCAGCCCCGACGGGGTCGCAGTGAGTGGCTACACCTTC.

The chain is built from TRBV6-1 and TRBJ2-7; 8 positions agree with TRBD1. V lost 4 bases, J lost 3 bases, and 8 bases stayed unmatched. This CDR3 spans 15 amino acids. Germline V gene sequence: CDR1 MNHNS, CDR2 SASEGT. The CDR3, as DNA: TGTGCCAGCAGTGTAGCTCCGGGACAGGACTACGAGCAGTACTTC. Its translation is CASSVAPGQDYEQYF.

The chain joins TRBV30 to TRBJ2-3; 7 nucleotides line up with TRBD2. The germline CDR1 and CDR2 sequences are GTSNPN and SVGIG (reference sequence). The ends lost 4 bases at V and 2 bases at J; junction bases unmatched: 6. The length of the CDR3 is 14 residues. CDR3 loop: CAWNPSGFTDTQYF. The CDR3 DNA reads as TGTGCCTGGAACCCTAGCGGTTTCACAGATACGCAGTATTTT.

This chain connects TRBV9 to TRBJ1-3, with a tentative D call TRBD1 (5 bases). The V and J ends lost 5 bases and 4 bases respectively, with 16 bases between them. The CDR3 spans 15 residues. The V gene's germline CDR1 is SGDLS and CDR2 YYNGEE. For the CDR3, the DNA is TGTGCCAGCAGTTTTCCCGGGGGGGGAGGAAACACCATATATTTT. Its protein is CASSFPGGGGNTIYF.

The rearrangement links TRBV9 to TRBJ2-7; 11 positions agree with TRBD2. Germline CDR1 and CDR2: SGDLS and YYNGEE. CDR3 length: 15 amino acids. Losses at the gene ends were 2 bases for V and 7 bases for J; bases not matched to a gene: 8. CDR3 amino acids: CASSVSGRDPKEQYF. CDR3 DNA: TGTGCCAGCAGCGTTAGCGGGAGGGACCCTAAAGAGCAGTACTTC.

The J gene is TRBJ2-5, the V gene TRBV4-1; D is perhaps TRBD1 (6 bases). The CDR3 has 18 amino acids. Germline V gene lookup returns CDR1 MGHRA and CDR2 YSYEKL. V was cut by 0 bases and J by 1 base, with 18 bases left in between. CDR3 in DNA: TGCGCCAGCAGCCAAGAGACTCCTTGGACAGCTTTCCAAGAGACCCAGTACTTC. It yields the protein CASSQETPWTAFQETQYF.

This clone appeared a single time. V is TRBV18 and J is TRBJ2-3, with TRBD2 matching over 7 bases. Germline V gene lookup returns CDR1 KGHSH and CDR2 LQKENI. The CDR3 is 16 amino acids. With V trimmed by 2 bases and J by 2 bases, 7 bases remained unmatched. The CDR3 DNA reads TGTGCCAGCTCACCAATCCAGGCGGGAGCCACAGATACGCAGTATTTT. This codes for CASSPIQAGATDTQYF.

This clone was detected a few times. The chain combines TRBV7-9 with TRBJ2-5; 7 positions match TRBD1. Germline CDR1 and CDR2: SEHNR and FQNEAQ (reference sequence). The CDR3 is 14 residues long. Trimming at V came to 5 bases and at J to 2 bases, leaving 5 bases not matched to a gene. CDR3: CASSPRGIQETQYF. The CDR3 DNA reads TGTGCCAGCAGCCCCAGGGGGATTCAAGAGACCCAGTACTTC. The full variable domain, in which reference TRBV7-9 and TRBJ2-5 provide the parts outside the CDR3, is DTGVSQNPRHKITKRGQNVTFRCDPISEHNRLYWYRQTLGQGPEFLTYFQNEAQLEKSRLLSDRFSAERPKGSFSTLEIQRTEQGDSAMYLCASSPRGIQETQYFGPGTRLLVL.

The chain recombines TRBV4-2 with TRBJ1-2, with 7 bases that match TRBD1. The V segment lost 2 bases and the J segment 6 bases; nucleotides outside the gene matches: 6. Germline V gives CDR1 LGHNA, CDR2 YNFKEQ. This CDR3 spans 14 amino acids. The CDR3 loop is CASSQSRTGDGYTF. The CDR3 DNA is TGTGCCAGCAGCCAATCGAGAACAGGGGATGGCTACACCTTC.

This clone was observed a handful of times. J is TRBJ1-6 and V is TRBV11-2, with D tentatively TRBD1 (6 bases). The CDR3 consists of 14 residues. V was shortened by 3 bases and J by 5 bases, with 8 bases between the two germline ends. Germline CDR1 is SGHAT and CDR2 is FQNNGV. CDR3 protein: CASSFGQHNSPLHF. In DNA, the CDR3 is TGTGCCAGCAGCTTCGGACAGCATAATTCACCCCTCCACTTT.

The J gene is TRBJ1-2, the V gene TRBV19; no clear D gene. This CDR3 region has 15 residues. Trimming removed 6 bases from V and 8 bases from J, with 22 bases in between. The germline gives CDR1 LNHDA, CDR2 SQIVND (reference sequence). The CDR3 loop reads CASRDPGAGGYGYTF. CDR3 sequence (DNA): TGTGCCAGTAGAGATCCGGGAGCGGGAGGGTACGGCTACACCTTC.

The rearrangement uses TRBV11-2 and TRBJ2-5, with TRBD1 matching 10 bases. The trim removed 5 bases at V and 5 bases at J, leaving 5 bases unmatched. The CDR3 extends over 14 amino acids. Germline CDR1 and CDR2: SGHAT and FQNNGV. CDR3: CASSRDRGSETQYF. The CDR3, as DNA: TGTGCCAGCAGCCGGGACAGGGGTTCGGAGACCCAGTACTTC.